The present T cell receptor (beta chain) was sequenced within a study of blood T cell repertoires in COVID-19. Per the authors' pipeline: By means of reference gene primer amplification, nucleated cell counts were estimated. Using immunoSEQ multiplex PCR, the repertoire was profiled, and TCRdb retains in-frame clones only, with some absent. V and J calls and clone size are those listed in that table; D and trimming were worked out from the DNA. The sample lists 37,000 or so clones, around nine tenths occurring once. Germline CDR1 and CDR2: MNHEY and SVGEGT. V lost 4 bases to trimming and J lost 3 bases, with 19 bases between them. The CDR3 has 16 amino acids.

Sequences were obtained from peripheral blood. V usage is TRBV6-2 or TRBV6-3 and J usage is TRBJ2-7; weak D call: TRBD2 (5 bases). The TCR comes from a man in his sixties with active COVID-19. The CDR3: CASSFGLSVTSYEQYF. CDR3 sequence (DNA): TGTGCCAGCAGTTTCGGACTCTCCGTCACCAGCTACGAGCAGTACTTC.